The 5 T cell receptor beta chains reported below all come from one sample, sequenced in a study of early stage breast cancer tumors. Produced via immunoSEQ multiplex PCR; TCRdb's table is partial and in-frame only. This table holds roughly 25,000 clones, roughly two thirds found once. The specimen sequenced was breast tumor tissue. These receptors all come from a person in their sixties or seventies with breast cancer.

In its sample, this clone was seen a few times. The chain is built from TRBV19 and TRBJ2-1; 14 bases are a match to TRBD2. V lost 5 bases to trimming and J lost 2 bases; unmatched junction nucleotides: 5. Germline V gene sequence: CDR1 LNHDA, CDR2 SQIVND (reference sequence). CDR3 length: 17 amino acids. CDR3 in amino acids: CASSEGLAGAAYNEQFF. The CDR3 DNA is TGTGCCAGTAGTGAGGGACTAGCGGGAGCCGCCTACAATGAGCAGTTCTTC.

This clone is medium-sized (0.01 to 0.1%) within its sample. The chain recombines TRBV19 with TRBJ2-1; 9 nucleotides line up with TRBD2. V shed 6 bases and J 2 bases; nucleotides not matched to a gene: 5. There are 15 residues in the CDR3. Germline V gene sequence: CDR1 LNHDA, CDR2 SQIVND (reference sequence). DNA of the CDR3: TGTGCCAGTAGCCAGCGGGAGGCAACCTACAATGAGCAGTTCTTC. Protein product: CASSQREATYNEQFF.

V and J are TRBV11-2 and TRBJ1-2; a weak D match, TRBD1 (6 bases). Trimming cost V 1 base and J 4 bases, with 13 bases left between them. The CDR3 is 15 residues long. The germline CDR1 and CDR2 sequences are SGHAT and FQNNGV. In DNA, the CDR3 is TGTGCCAGCAGCTTAGTGGCGGGGGCGGGCTATGGCTACACCTTC. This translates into CASSLVAGAGYGYTF.

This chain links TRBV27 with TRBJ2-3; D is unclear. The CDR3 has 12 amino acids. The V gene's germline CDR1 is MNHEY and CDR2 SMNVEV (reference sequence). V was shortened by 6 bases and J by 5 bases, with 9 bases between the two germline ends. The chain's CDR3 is CASSRLRDTQYF. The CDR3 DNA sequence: TGTGCCAGCAGCCGACTTAGAGATACGCAGTATTTT.

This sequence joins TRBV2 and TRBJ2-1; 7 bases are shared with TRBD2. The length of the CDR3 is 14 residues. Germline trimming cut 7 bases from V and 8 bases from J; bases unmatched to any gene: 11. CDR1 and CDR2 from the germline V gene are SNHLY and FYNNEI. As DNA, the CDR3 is TGTGCCAGCAACGTAGCGGGCCTGGGGGATGAGCAGTTCTTC. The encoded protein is CASNVAGLGDEQFF.